One and the same sample provided the 17 T cell receptor beta chains below, sequenced in a study of blood T cell repertoires in COVID-19. TCRdb's table, derived via immunoSEQ multiplex PCR, lists solely in-frame clones and lacks some. Of 220,000 or so clones detected, roughly 80% appear once; the ten largest clones hold approximately 1.3%. Sequencing input: PBMCs or T cells enriched from blood (not recorded which). These TCRs come from a woman aged 40 to 49 with acute COVID-19.

Only one count was recorded for this clone. The rearrangement uses TRBV7-3 and TRBJ1-1; 7 bases agree with TRBD1. Trimming removed 2 bases from V and 4 bases from J; junction bases left unmatched: 4. CDR3 length equals 14 residues. Germline V gene sequence: CDR1 SGHTA, CDR2 FQGTGA. CDR3 nucleotides: TGTGCCAGCAGCTTATTTGCAGGGGGCACTGAAGCTTTCTTT. As protein: CASSLFAGGTEAFF.

Comments on this clone: Compared with germline, one end of the junction differs, possibly owing to a read error. This chain connects TRBV7-9 to TRBJ2-1; 9 nucleotides match TRBD2. The CDR3 consists of 19 residues. Looked up from germline, CDR1 is SEHNR and CDR2 is FQNEAQ (reference sequence). The CDR3 sequence is CASSLGIMVAGDNGNEQFF. CDR3 in DNA: TGTGCCAGCAGTTTAGGAATCATGGTAGCGGGAGATAACGGCAATGAGCAGTTCTTC.

The CDR3 is CARRSTGGGTEAFF. CDR3 DNA sequence: TGTGCCAGGCGATCGACAGGGGGAGGGACTGAAGCTTTCTTT. V is TRBV30 and J is TRBJ1-1; 9 bases line up with TRBD1. Per the germline V gene, CDR1 is GTSNPN and CDR2 is SVGIG (reference sequence). The CDR3 contains 14 residues. V gave up 8 bases and J gave up 5 bases; unmatched junction bases: 12.

This chain connects TRBV5-1 to TRBJ2-7, with D possibly being TRBD1 (6 bases). The germline gives CDR1 SGHRS, CDR2 YFSETQ. V gave up 0 bases and J gave up 7 bases, with 11 bases separating them. The CDR3 runs 13 residues. The CDR3 DNA is TGCGCCAGCAGCTTGGACAGGGTAGCAGAGCAGTACTTC. Protein product: CASSLDRVAEQYF.

This chain joins TRBV5-1 and TRBJ2-7; 8 nucleotides agree with TRBD1. With V trimmed by 5 bases and J by 6 bases, 10 bases remained unmatched. This CDR3 contains 14 residues. Germline V gene sequence: CDR1 SGHRS, CDR2 YFSETQ. CDR3 nucleotide sequence: TGCGCCAGCAGTTTGATTGGACAGGGCGGCGAGCAGTACTTC. Protein: CASSLIGQGGEQYF.

The rearrangement joins TRBV6-5 to TRBJ1-1, with TRBD1 as a possible D gene (5 bases). This CDR3 spans 15 amino acids. Trimming removed 5 bases from V and 1 base from J, with 14 bases in between. From germline, CDR1 is MNHEY and CDR2 SVGAGI. This CDR3 reads CASSQRGMRNTEAFF. CDR3 nucleotides: TGTGCCAGCAGTCAAAGGGGTATGAGGAACACTGAAGCTTTCTTT.

V usage is TRBV28 and J usage is TRBJ1-2; D call uncertain. From germline, CDR1 is MDHEN and CDR2 SYDVKM. Between the trimmed V and J ends, which lost 6 bases and 3 bases, there was a span of 17 bases. The CDR3 length is 15 residues. In DNA, the CDR3 is TGTGCCAGCAGCCCCCGCGTCCTTCCGCACTATGGCTACACCTTC. The encoded protein is CASSPRVLPHYGYTF.

The genes are TRBV19 and TRBJ2-1; 10 bases agree with TRBD1. The germline V gene encodes CDR1 LNHDA and CDR2 SQIVND (reference sequence). With V trimmed by 4 bases and J by 5 bases, 5 bases remained unmatched. This CDR3 spans 15 amino acids. The CDR3 spells CASSTTGGGNNEQFF. The CDR3 region has the DNA TGTGCCAGTAGTACGACAGGGGGCGGGAACAATGAGCAGTTCTTC.

V and J are TRBV29-1 and TRBJ1-4; 9 bases line up with TRBD1. This CDR3 has 14 residues. Germline V lookup: CDR1 SQVTM, CDR2 ANQGSEA. Trimming removed 6 bases from V and 8 bases from J; junction bases left unmatched: 10. CDR3 loop: CSVGIGQGLEKLFF. Here the CDR3 DNA reads TGCAGCGTCGGCATTGGACAGGGGCTAGAAAAACTGTTTTTT.

This chain links TRBV19 with TRBJ1-4, with D hard to call. V was clipped by 7 bases and J by 8 bases, with 14 bases between them. The CDR3 sequence is 13 residues long. Germline loops: CDR1 LNHDA, CDR2 SQIVND (reference sequence). CDR3 sequence: CASKPGLGEKLFF. In nucleotides, the CDR3 is TGTGCCAGTAAGCCCGGACTAGGGGAAAAACTGTTTTTT.

The chain uses TRBV7-8 and TRBJ1-2; TRBD1 aligns across 8 bases. J lost 1 base, V lost 5 bases, and 6 bases had no gene match. Germline V gene sequence: CDR1 SGHVS, CDR2 FQNEAQ. CDR3 length: 15 amino acids. CDR3: CASSIQGANNYGYTF. The CDR3 coding sequence is TGTGCCAGCAGCATCCAGGGGGCGAATAACTATGGCTACACCTTC.

The chain employs TRBV15 and TRBJ1-1, with TRBD1 identical over 7 bases. The junction had 5 bases not matched to a gene; V was cut back by 0 bases and J by 4 bases. This CDR3 is built from 15 residues. Per the germline V gene, CDR1 is LNHNV and CDR2 is YYDKDF (reference sequence). The DNA for the CDR3 is TGTGCCACCAGCAGAGAAGGGGGCATCGGCACTGAAGCTTTCTTT. It codes for CATSREGGIGTEAFF.

This chain links TRBV28 with TRBJ2-7; possibly TRBD2 for D (6 bases). Germline loops: CDR1 MDHEN, CDR2 SYDVKM. The CDR3 extends over 15 amino acids. The germline V and J ends were trimmed by 3 bases and 2 bases, with 14 bases remaining between them. CDR3 in DNA: TGTGCCAGCAGTTTTAATGGGGGGTTAACCTACGAGCAGTACTTC. Translation: CASSFNGGLTYEQYF.

The CDR3: CASSLQGGVTEAFF. DNA for the CDR3: TGTGCCAGCAGCCTACAAGGGGGGGTCACTGAAGCTTTCTTT. The V and J genes are TRBV7-2 and TRBJ1-1, with D perhaps TRBD1 (6 bases). Germline values: CDR1 SGHTA, CDR2 FQGNSA. V was shortened by 5 bases and J by 4 bases, with 14 bases between the two germline ends. The CDR3 is made up of 14 amino acids.

The V call is TRBV18, the J call TRBJ2-4; 8 positions match TRBD1. J lost 1 base, V lost 6 bases, and 8 bases had no gene match. This CDR3 is built from 16 residues. Germline loops: CDR1 KGHSH, CDR2 LQKENI. The CDR3 DNA sequence: TGTGCCAGCTCCCCAGACAGGGGATCCGCCAAAAACATTCAGTACTTC. Protein product: CASSPDRGSAKNIQYF.

The chain employs TRBV4-3 and TRBJ1-1; D not resolved. Germline V gene lookup returns CDR1 LGHNA and CDR2 YSLEER. The CDR3 consists of 13 residues. The ends were cut back, 0 bases at V and 3 bases at J, with 5 bases in the middle. The CDR3 nucleotides are TGCGCCAGCAGCCAAGAGCGCGACACTGAAGCTTTCTTT. Its protein is CASSQERDTEAFF.

This clone was counted once. The chain is built from TRBV3-1 (or the pseudogene TRBV3-2) and TRBJ1-1; D call uncertain. Trimming took off 2 bases at V and 1 base at J, with 5 bases between the two ends. The CDR3 contains 13 residues. The germline gives CDR1 LGHDT, CDR2 YNNKEL (reference sequence). CDR3 loop: CASSQIKNTEAFF. The CDR3, as DNA: TGTGCCAGCAGCCAAATCAAGAACACTGAAGCTTTCTTT.